This T cell receptor (beta chain) was obtained from a study of post-analysis software for immune sequencing data. Study observations and caveats: Five or six TRBV segments, TRBV5-6, TRBV5-1 and TRBV20-1 among them, were found more frequent in patients than controls.

With 0 bases clipped from V and 2 bases from J, the junction kept 10 bases outside the gene matches. The germline gives CDR1 SGHKS, CDR2 YYEKEE (reference sequence). The CDR3 consists of 17 residues. Carried by the TCR beta cDNA libraries were unique molecular identifiers. TCRdb called the PCR reads again in MiXCR, with one record for every CDR3 protein. The sample records fewer than 700,000 distinct CDR3 sequences, roughly 47% being singletons. This clonotype was recorded only once. What it binds is not known. The rearrangement joins TRBV5-5 to TRBJ2-7, with TRBD2 matching 8 bases. This receptor was obtained from a girl aged 5-17 years with multiple sclerosis. Input material: blood. CDR3 bases: TGTGCCAGCAGCTTGGGTCTCGGGGGGGCGAGGGCCTACGAGCAGTACTTC. This gives the protein CASSLGLGGARAYEQYF.